The 16 T cell receptor beta chains below all came from one sample that was sequenced in a study of T cell changes during pregnancy in multiple sclerosis (dated by TCRdb to the late 2010s). Libraries were built with the immunoSEQ multiplex PCR assay. TCRdb limited this immuneACCESS table to in-frame rearrangements with V and J called. A share of clones is missing; checked studies link under half to unresolved V genes, and the rest is unexplained. This sample holds almost 25,000 clones; more than 75% were observed only once. Together, the top ten hold roughly 0.74% of the sample. Sequencing was performed on CD4+ T cells from peripheral blood mononuclear cells, taken in the first trimester of pregnancy. The receptors originated from a female donor in good health, enrolled as a control in a pregnancy study.

This chain links TRBV21-1 with TRBJ2-7; the D segment call TRBD1 is taken from the table without a DNA check. TRBV21-1 is a pseudogene. This CDR3 comprises 14 residues. This CDR3 reads CASSKVGQPYEQYF. For the CDR3, the DNA is TGTGCCAGCAGCAAAGTTGGGCAGCCCTACGAGCAGTACTTC.

CDR3 sequence (DNA): TGCGCCAGCAGCTTTATAAGCGGAGACTCCTACAATGAGCAGTTCTTC. It translates to CASSFISGDSYNEQFF. The chain employs TRBV5-1 and TRBJ2-1, with TRBD2 as a possible D gene (5 bases). Trimming pared 2 bases from V and 0 bases from J, leaving 12 bases between. Germline values: CDR1 SGHRS, CDR2 YFSETQ. The CDR3 consists of 16 residues.

This chain uses TRBV9 with TRBJ2-1, with a weak D call TRBD2 (6 bases). Germline-derived CDR1 and CDR2 are SGDLS and YYNGEE. The CDR3 length is 15 residues. The V end was cut by 0 bases, the J end by 4 bases, with 11 bases between. Here the CDR3 DNA reads TGTGCCAGCAGCGTAGCCCCAGGGAGGTACAATGAGCAGTTCTTC. Its translation: CASSVAPGRYNEQFF.

The V call is TRBV4-2, the J call TRBJ1-1, with D possibly TRBD1 on 5 matching bases. This CDR3 is 16 amino acids long. Germline V gives CDR1 LGHNA, CDR2 YNFKEQ. The V end was cut by 3 bases, the J end by 1 base, with 15 bases between. The CDR3 reads CASSHRDRGTNTEAFF. The CDR3 nucleotides are TGTGCCAGCAGCCACCGGGACCGGGGGACGAACACTGAAGCTTTCTTT.

The chain uses TRBV5-5 and TRBJ2-7; tentatively, D is TRBD2 (5 bases). V was pared by 5 bases and J by 10 bases, with 13 bases between. The CDR3 covers 11 residues. CDR1 is SGHKS and CDR2 is YYEKEE in the germline V gene (reference sequence). CDR3 loop: CASSQTGYQYF. The CDR3 DNA follows: TGTGCCAGCAGTCAGACGGGATACCAGTACTTC.

The J gene is TRBJ2-7, the V gene TRBV6-5; D not resolved. This CDR3 contains 14 residues. Germline CDR1 reads MNHEY; CDR2 reads SVGAGI. V was pared by 6 bases and J by 3 bases, with 15 bases between. The CDR3 loop reads CASRTPRVYYEQYF. In nucleotides, the CDR3 is TGTGCCAGCAGAACCCCCCGGGTCTACTACGAGCAGTACTTC.

The chain has TRBV18 and TRBJ2-7; 7 bases align to TRBD2. Trimming at V came to 6 bases and at J to 0 bases, leaving 8 bases not matched to a gene. There are 15 residues in the CDR3. In germline, CDR1 is KGHSH, CDR2 LQKENI. The CDR3 here is CASSPIGGSSYEQYF. CDR3 DNA: TGTGCCAGCTCCCCGATCGGGGGGAGCTCCTACGAGCAGTACTTC.

The V gene is TRBV28, the J gene TRBJ2-4; 8 bases match TRBD1. CDR1 and CDR2 (germline): MDHEN, SYDVKM. V shed 5 bases, J shed 6 bases, and the junction held 12 bases outside the gene matches. The CDR3 sequence is 16 residues long. CDR3 nucleotides: TGTGCCAGCAGTCGCGATAACAGGGGGATGGGAAACATTCAGTACTTC. Translating gives CASSRDNRGMGNIQYF.

V is TRBV27 and J is TRBJ2-5, with 9 bases lining up with TRBD2. V lost 6 bases and J lost 2; bases outside the gene matches: 19. This CDR3 has 19 residues. The germline gives CDR1 MNHEY, CDR2 SMNVEV (reference sequence). The CDR3 spells CASSRFLLPAGGRQETQYF. The CDR3 DNA reads as TGTGCCAGCAGCCGGTTTCTTCTACCAGCGGGAGGTCGGCAAGAGACCCAGTACTTC.

The genes are TRBV5-1 and TRBJ2-7, with TRBD2 matching 10 bases. The trim removed 2 bases at V and 7 bases at J, leaving 18 bases unmatched. The CDR3 contains 18 residues. From germline, CDR1 is SGHRS and CDR2 YFSETQ. In DNA, the CDR3 is TGCGCCAGCAGCTTCCAAGCATCCAAGCGGGAGGGGTGGGGAGAGCAGTACTTC. Amino acids: CASSFQASKREGWGEQYF.

The rearrangement links TRBV29-1 to TRBJ1-1; 7 bases are shared with TRBD1. Per the germline V gene, CDR1 is SQVTM and CDR2 is ANQGSEA. The CDR3 sequence is 12 residues long. The V gene end was trimmed by 3 bases and the J gene end by 7 bases; junction bases not matched to a gene: 5. The CDR3 reads CSVEARGIEAFF. CDR3 bases: TGCAGCGTTGAGGCCAGGGGGATTGAAGCTTTCTTT. The complete variable domain, with remaining parts taken from reference TRBV29-1 and TRBJ1-1, reads SAVISQKPSRDICQRGTSLTIQCQVDSQVTMMFWYRQQPGQSLTLIATANQGSEATYESGFVIDKFPISRPNLTFSTLTVSNMSPEDSSIYLCSVEARGIEAFFGQGTRLTVV.

The chain employs TRBV7-8 and TRBJ1-2; 10 bases line up with TRBD1. V was clipped by 7 bases and J by 8 bases; unmatched bases: 7. CDR1 SGHVS and CDR2 FQNEAQ come from the germline V gene. CDR3 size: 13 residues. The CDR3 protein is CASKDRGLWGYTF. CDR3 sequence (DNA): TGTGCCAGCAAAGACAGGGGGCTTTGGGGCTACACCTTC.

This sequence joins TRBV19 and TRBJ2-1; a weak D match, TRBD2 (5 bases). From germline, CDR1 is LNHDA and CDR2 SQIVND (reference sequence). V lost 6 bases and J 3 bases, leaving 12 bases between the germline ends. The CDR3 contains 14 residues. The CDR3 DNA sequence: TGTGCCAGTAGCGATCTTGACTACTACAATGAGCAGTTCTTC. Translating gives CASSDLDYYNEQFF.

V is TRBV5-4 and J is TRBJ1-5, with 8 bases fitting TRBD1. The CDR3 sequence is 15 residues long. Germline CDR1 is SGHNT and CDR2 is YYREEE (reference sequence). V lost 2 bases to trimming and J lost 3 bases; unmatched junction nucleotides: 4. CDR3 nucleotide sequence: TGTGCCAGCAGCTTACAGGGGGGGATCAATCAGCCCCAGCATTTT. It translates to CASSLQGGINQPQHF.

V is TRBV29-1 and J is TRBJ2-3, with D possibly being TRBD2 (6 bases). The CDR3 runs 14 residues. Between the trimmed V and J ends, which lost 6 bases and 5 bases, there was a span of 18 bases. CDR1 and CDR2 from the germline V gene are SQVTM and ANQGSEA. The CDR3 nucleotides read TGCAGCGTCCCTAGGCGGGATTATGAAGATACGCAGTATTTT. This sequence encodes CSVPRRDYEDTQYF.

The chain joins TRBV6-6 to TRBJ2-7, with D possibly TRBD2 on 5 matching bases. V was cut by 6 bases and J by 0 bases, with 12 bases left in between. Germline V gives CDR1 MNHNY, CDR2 SVGAGI (reference sequence). The CDR3 is made up of 14 amino acids. In DNA form, the CDR3 reads TGTGCCAGCAGGAAAGGGAGAAACTCCTACGAGCAGTACTTC. This gives the protein CASRKGRNSYEQYF.